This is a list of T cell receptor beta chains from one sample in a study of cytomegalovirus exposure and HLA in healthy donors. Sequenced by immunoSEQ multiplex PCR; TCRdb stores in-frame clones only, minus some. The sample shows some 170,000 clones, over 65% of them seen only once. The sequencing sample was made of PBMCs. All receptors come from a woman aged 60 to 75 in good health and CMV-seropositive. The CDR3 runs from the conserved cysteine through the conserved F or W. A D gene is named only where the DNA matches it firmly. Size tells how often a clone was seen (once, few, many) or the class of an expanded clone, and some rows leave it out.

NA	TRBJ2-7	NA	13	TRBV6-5	TGTGCCAGCAGTTACTCGACAGGCCGAGAAAGGGCCTTC	CASSYSTGRERAF
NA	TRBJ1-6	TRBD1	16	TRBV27	TGTGCCAGCAGGGCCCAGGGGGGCTCCTATAATTCACCCCTCCACTTT	CASRAQGGSYNSPLHF
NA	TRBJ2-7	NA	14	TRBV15	TGTGCCACCAGCAGAGACAGGTCCTCCTACGAGCAGTACTTC	CATSRDRSSYEQYF
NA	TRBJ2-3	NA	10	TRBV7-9	TGTTCCGGGGGTTTGGATACGCAGTATTTT	CSGGLDTQYF
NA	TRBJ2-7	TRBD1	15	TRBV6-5	TGTGCCAGCAGTTACGATGGACAGGGGGCGTACGGGCAGTACTTC	CASSYDGQGAYGQYF
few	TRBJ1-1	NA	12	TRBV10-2	TGCGCCAGCAGCCGGGGGGACACTGAAGCTTTCTTT	CASSRGDTEAFF
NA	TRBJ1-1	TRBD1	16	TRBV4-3	TGCGCCAGCAGCCAAGGTACAGGGGAATGGAACACTGAAGCTTTCTTT	CASSQGTGEWNTEAFF
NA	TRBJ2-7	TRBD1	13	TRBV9	TGTGCCAGCAGCGTAGGAGGGGGCGGCGAGCAGTACTTC	CASSVGGGGEQYF
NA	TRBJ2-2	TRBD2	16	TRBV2	TGTGCCAGCAGTGCCAGCGGGGGTTTGAACACCGGGGAGCTGTTTTTT	CASSASGGLNTGELFF
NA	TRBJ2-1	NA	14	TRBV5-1	TGCGCCAGCAGCTCGTCGACAGGTTACAATGAGCAGTTCTTC	CASSSSTGYNEQFF
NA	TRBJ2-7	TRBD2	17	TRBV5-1	TGCGCCAGCAGCTTGGGGGCTAGCGGGTTGGGCGGCTACGAGCAGTACTTC	CASSLGASGLGGYEQYF
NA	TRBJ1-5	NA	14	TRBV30	TGTGCCTGGAGTAAACAGGGAGGCAATCAGCCCCAGCATTTT	CAWSKQGGNQPQHF
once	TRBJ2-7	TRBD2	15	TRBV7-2	TGTGCCAGCAGCCTTTACCCACTAGCGGAGTACGAGCAGTACTTC	CASSLYPLAEYEQYF
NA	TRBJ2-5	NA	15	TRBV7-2	TGTGCCAGCAGCGAAGCGTTGCGGCCCGAAGAGACCCAGTACTTC	CASSEALRPEETQYF
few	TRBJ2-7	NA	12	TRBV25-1	TGTGCCAGCAGTGAACAGGGTCTCGAGCAGTACTTC	CASSEQGLEQYF
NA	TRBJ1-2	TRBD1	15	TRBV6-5	TGTGCCAGCAGTCCGGGGACAGGGGGCGACTATGGCTACACCTTC	CASSPGTGGDYGYTF
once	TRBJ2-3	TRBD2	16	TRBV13	TGTGCCAGCACCCTGGGACTAGCGGCCGTCACAGATACGCAGTATTTT	CASTLGLAAVTDTQYF
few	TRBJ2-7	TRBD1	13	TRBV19	TGTGCCAGCGGGGGACAGGGTTTTCACGAGCAGTACTTC	CASGGQGFHEQYF
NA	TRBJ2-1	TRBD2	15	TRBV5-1	TGCGCCAGCAGCTTGTTGAGCGGGGGGGCCCGGGAGCAGTTCTTC	CASSLLSGGAREQFF
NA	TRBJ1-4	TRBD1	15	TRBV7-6	TGTGCCACCGGGACAGGCACTCATCCCTCGGAAAAACTGTTTTTT	CATGTGTHPSEKLFF
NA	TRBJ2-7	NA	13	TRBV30	TGTGCCTGGAGTGTTGGGAACAGGGTTGAGCAGTACTTC	CAWSVGNRVEQYF
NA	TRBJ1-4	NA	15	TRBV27	TGTGCCAGCAGAGGAGGGTATTGGGGGGATGAAAAACTGTTTTTT	CASRGGYWGDEKLFF
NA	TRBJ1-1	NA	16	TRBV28	TGTGCCAGCAGTCCCCATCAGACAGGTGGTCAGATAGAAGCTTTCTTT	CASSPHQTGGQIEAFF
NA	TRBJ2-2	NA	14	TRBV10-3	TGTGCCATCAGAGGCAGGACGAACACCGGGGAGCTGTTTTTT	CAIRGRTNTGELFF
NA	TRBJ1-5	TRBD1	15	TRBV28	TGTGCCAGCAGTCCCTGGGACAGGGTAGAGGGGGCCCAGCATTTT	CASSPWDRVEGAQHF
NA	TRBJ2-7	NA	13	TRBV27	TGTGCCAGCAGTCCCTTCCGGGGTGGCGAGCAGTACTTC	CASSPFRGGEQYF
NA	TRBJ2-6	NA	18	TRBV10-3	TGTGCCATCAGTGAGTCGGCAGGGAAGGGCTCTGGGGCCAACGTCCTGACTTTC	CAISESAGKGSGANVLTF
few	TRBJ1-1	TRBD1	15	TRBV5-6	TGTGCCAGCAGCGGCGGGGGGACAGTGAACACTGAAGCTTTCTTT	CASSGGGTVNTEAFF
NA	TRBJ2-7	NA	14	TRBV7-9	TGTGCCAGTGAGCGTGAACCTATCTCCTACGAGCAGTACTTC	CASEREPISYEQYF
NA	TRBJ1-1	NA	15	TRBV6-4	TGTGCCAGCACCCGAGACGGGGGGATGAACACTGAAGCTTTCTTT	CASTRDGGMNTEAFF
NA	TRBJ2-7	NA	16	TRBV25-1	TGTGCCAGCAGTCCCGGAGGGGCGCAGGGAGCCTCCGAGCAGTACTTC	CASSPGGAQGASEQYF
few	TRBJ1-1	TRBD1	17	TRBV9	TGTGCCAGCAGCGTGGGGGCCTGGACAGGGGGGAACACTGAAGCTTTCTTT	CASSVGAWTGGNTEAFF
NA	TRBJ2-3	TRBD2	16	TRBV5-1	TGCGCCAGCAGCCTTCAAGCGGGAGGGAGCACAGATACGCAGTATTTT	CASSLQAGGSTDTQYF
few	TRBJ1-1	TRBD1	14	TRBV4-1	TGCGCCAGCAGCCGGGGACAGGGAGAAACTGAAGCTTTCTTT	CASSRGQGETEAFF
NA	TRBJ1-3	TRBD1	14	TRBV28	TGTGCCAGCAATACAGGGGCAACGGGAAACACCATATATTTT	CASNTGATGNTIYF
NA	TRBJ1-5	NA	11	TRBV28	TGTGCTTTCGGATGGGGGGGGCGGAAGCATTTT	CAFGWGGRKHF
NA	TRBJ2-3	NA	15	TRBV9	TGTGCCAGCAGCGTAGGATTTAGCAAGGCAGATACGCAGTATTTT	CASSVGFSKADTQYF
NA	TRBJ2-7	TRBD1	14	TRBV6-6	TGTGCCAGCAGTGACCCCGGGACAGGGAGCGAGCAGTACTTC	CASSDPGTGSEQYF
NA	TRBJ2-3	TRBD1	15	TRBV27	TGTGCCAGCAGTTTAAGGCAACAGGGGGCATATACGCAGTATTTT	CASSLRQQGAYTQYF
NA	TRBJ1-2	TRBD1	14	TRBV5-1	TGCGCCAGCAGCTTTAGCCGGACAGGTTATGGCTACACCTTC	CASSFSRTGYGYTF
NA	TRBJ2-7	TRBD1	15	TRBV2	TGTGCCAGCAGTGCTAGGGGGACAGGGGCCAACGAGCAGTACTTC	CASSARGTGANEQYF
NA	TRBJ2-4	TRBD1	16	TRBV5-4	TGTGCCAGCAGCCTTAGACTGACAGGGGGCGCGAACAGTCAGTACTTC	CASSLRLTGGANSQYF
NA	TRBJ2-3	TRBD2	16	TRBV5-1	TGCGCCAGCAGTGCTTCTAGCGGGGTTAGCACAGATACGCAGTATTTT	CASSASSGVSTDTQYF
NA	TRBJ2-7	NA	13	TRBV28	TGTGCCAGCAGTTTGGTTGGCTTCTACGAGCAGTACTTC	CASSLVGFYEQYF
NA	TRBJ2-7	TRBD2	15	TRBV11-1	TGTGCCAGCAGCCCGACTAGCGGGTCTACCTACGAGCAGTACTTC	CASSPTSGSTYEQYF
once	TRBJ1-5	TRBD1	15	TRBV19	TGTGCCAGTACCCAGGGGGGACCGGCGGGACAGCCCCAGCATTTT	CASTQGGPAGQPQHF
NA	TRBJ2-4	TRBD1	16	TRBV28	TGTGCCAGCAATTCCGGACAGGGGGCAGCCAAAAACATTCAGTACTTC	CASNSGQGAAKNIQYF
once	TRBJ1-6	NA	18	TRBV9	TGTGCCAGCAGCTCCAGTTTGGGAGGATTGGGGGATAATTCACCCCTCCACTTT	CASSSSLGGLGDNSPLHF
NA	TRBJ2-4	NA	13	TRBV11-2	TGTGCCAGCAGCTTAAGTGAGCAAAACATTCAGTACTTC	CASSLSEQNIQYF
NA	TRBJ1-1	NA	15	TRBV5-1	TGCGCCAGCAGCTTGGAGGCAGGGTTGAACACTGAAGCTTTCTTT	CASSLEAGLNTEAFF
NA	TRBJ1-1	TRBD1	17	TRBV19	TGTGCCAGTAGTACCCCCCGAGTGGACAGGGGATTATCTGAAGCTTTCTTT	CASSTPRVDRGLSEAFF
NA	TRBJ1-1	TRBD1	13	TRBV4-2	TGTGCCAGCAGCCGACAGGGGATTAATGAAGCTTTCTTT	CASSRQGINEAFF
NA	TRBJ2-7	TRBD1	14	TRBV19	TGTGCCAGTGGAACAGGGGGCCTTCCCTACGAGCAGTACTTC	CASGTGGLPYEQYF
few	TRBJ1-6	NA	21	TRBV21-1	TGTGCCAGCAGCACTAAAGGCGTGATGCGGTGGCATCGGAATATTAATTCACCCCTCCACTTT	CASSTKGVMRWHRNINSPLHF
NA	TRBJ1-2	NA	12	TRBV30	TGTGCCTGGCGAAAAGACTTCTTTGGCTACACCTTC	CAWRKDFFGYTF
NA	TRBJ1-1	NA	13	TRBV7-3	TGTGCCAGCAGCCCGCACTTGAACACTGAAGCTTTCTTT	CASSPHLNTEAFF
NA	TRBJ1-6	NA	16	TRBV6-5	TGTGCCAGCAGTTACTCTCGTAGTTCCTATAATTCACCCCTCCACTTT	CASSYSRSSYNSPLHF
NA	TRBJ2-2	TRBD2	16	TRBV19	TGTGCCAGTAGTCCGGGACTAGCGGGGAACACCGGGGAGCTGTTTTTT	CASSPGLAGNTGELFF
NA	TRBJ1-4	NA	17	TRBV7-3	TGTGCCAGCAGCCTTAACCCCCGGGGTGCAACTAATGAAAAACTGTTTTTT	CASSLNPRGATNEKLFF